These 30 T cell receptor beta chains came from one sample sequenced in a study of blood T cell repertoires in COVID-19. Profiling relied on immunoSEQ multiplex PCR, and the TCRdb table lists in-frame clones only, not all of them. The sample has just under 55,000 clones, 83% seen once. The sample taken for sequencing was peripheral blood. These receptors were collected from a woman aged 55-69 years with acute or convalescent COVID-19.

The chain combines TRBV7-3 with TRBJ2-7; D possibly corresponds to TRBD1 (6 bases). The CDR3 sequence is 14 residues long. The V gene lost 4 bases and the J gene lost 7 bases, with 17 bases spanning the gap. CDR1 and CDR2 (germline): SGHTA, FQGTGA. The CDR3 is CASSSGAGAREQYF. CDR3 in DNA: TGTGCCAGCAGCTCAGGCGCAGGGGCGAGGGAGCAGTACTTC.

This chain connects TRBV13 to TRBJ2-2; perhaps TRBD2 as D (6 bases). Germline lookup yields CDR1 PRHDT and CDR2 FYEKMQ (reference sequence). The CDR3 length is 20 residues. V was shortened by 4 bases and J by 4 bases, with 28 bases between the two germline ends. The CDR3 loop is CASSSSTESPGGPSTGELFF. Here the CDR3 DNA reads TGTGCCAGCAGCTCGTCGACCGAATCCCCAGGAGGGCCAAGCACCGGGGAGCTGTTTTTT.

The CDR3 DNA is TGTGCCTGGAGTACACAGGGCTACTATGGCTACACCTTC. It yields the protein CAWSTQGYYGYTF. The J gene is TRBJ1-2, the V gene TRBV30; TRBD1 might be the D (6 bases). CDR3 size: 13 residues. In germline, CDR1 is GTSNPN, CDR2 SVGIG (reference sequence). V was clipped by 2 bases and J by 3 bases, with 10 bases between them.

V gene TRBV6-5 combines with J gene TRBJ1-2; D is uncertain. Germline-derived CDR1 and CDR2 are MNHEY and SVGAGI. This CDR3 has 14 amino acids. Deletions cut 4 bases from V and 2 bases from J, with 11 bases between. This chain's CDR3 is CASSLGRKNYGYTF. The CDR3 DNA sequence: TGTGCCAGCAGTTTAGGCAGGAAAAACTATGGCTACACCTTC.

CDR3 sequence: CASSLGQAGELFF. The CDR3 region has the DNA TGTGCCAGCAGCTTAGGACAGGCCGGGGAGCTGTTTTTT. The chain uses TRBV7-2 and TRBJ2-2, with D maybe TRBD1 (6 bases). V was trimmed by 1 base and J by 6 bases, leaving 6 bases between them. Germline V gives CDR1 SGHTA, CDR2 FQGNSA. This CDR3 region has 13 residues.

CDR3 DNA: TGTGCCACTAAAACAGGGGGTAGTGGAAACACCATATATTTT. It codes for CATKTGGSGNTIYF. This chain links TRBV2 with TRBJ1-3; 8 nucleotides agree with TRBD1. In germline, CDR1 is SNHLY, CDR2 FYNNEI. V lost 10 bases, J lost 3 bases, and 8 bases stayed unmatched. This CDR3 has 14 residues.

This chain connects TRBV27 to TRBJ2-1, with D hard to call. V was clipped by 8 bases and J by 0 bases, with 11 bases between them. Per the germline V gene, CDR1 is MNHEY and CDR2 is SMNVEV (reference sequence). The length of the CDR3 is 14 residues. CDR3 sequence (DNA): TGTGCCAGCCAATCCCTAAGCTCCTACAATGAGCAGTTCTTC. It yields the protein CASQSLSSYNEQFF.

The CDR3 nucleotides are TGTGCCAGCAGCTTGGGGGAGAATCAGCCCCAGCATTTT. It encodes CASSLGENQPQHF. The V call is TRBV5-5, the J call TRBJ1-5, with D hard to call. Germline V gene lookup returns CDR1 SGHKS and CDR2 YYEKEE (reference sequence). The CDR3 covers 13 residues. Deletions cut 0 bases from V and 4 bases from J, with 5 bases between.

The gene calls are TRBV29-1 and TRBJ2-3, with 14 bases that match TRBD2. With V trimmed by 4 bases and J by 0 bases, 6 bases remained unmatched. From germline, CDR1 is SQVTM and CDR2 ANQGSEA. The CDR3 consists of 17 residues. The DNA for the CDR3 is TGCAGCGTTGTGCGACTAGCGGGGGGGCTGAGCACAGATACGCAGTATTTT. This sequence encodes CSVVRLAGGLSTDTQYF.

This chain connects TRBV2 to TRBJ1-1, with D uncertain. CDR1 and CDR2 from the germline V gene are SNHLY and FYNNEI. The CDR3 runs to 14 residues. V gave up 2 bases and J gave up 4 bases, with 11 bases separating them. This CDR3 is CASSEFGVGTEAFF. The CDR3 coding sequence is TGTGCCAGCAGTGAATTCGGAGTGGGCACTGAAGCTTTCTTT.

This rearrangement joins TRBV2 to TRBJ2-1; D gene ambiguous. This CDR3 has 13 residues. The germline V gene encodes CDR1 SNHLY and CDR2 FYNNEI. Trimming removed 6 bases from V and 5 bases from J, with 11 bases in between. The CDR3 DNA follows: TGTGCCAGCAGCCGGAGAGAACACAATGAGCAGTTCTTC. It yields the protein CASSRREHNEQFF.

J is TRBJ2-7 and V is TRBV6-1, with 10 nucleotides matching TRBD1. V dropped 4 bases and J dropped 1; count of bases not matched to a gene: 10. In germline, CDR1 is MNHNS, CDR2 SASEGT. This CDR3 region has 17 residues. DNA for the CDR3: TGTGCCAGCAGTGTCACATCCGGGACAGGGGCTTCCTACGAGCAGTACTTC. Translated, it gives CASSVTSGTGASYEQYF.

This chain connects TRBV4-1 to TRBJ2-3, with 7 bases fitting TRBD1. CDR3 length: 15 amino acids. V was clipped by 4 bases and J by 1 base; unmatched bases: 5. The germline gives CDR1 MGHRA, CDR2 YSYEKL. The CDR3 DNA sequence: TGCGCCAGCAGCCCGACAGGGATTGGCACAGATACGCAGTATTTT. Protein: CASSPTGIGTDTQYF.

The chain carries TRBV15 and TRBJ2-1; D gene uncertain. CDR3 length: 16 residues. Trimming shortened V by 1 base and J by 0 bases, and 10 bases separated the two germline ends. CDR1 and CDR2 from the germline V gene are LNHNV and YYDKDF (reference sequence). In DNA form, the CDR3 reads TGTGCCACCAGCAGAGCGTCCATGAGCTCCTACAATGAGCAGTTCTTC. Protein: CATSRASMSSYNEQFF.

The CDR3 nucleotides read TGTGCCAGCCGAGCTCAGGCTCTTATGAACACTGAAGCTTTCTTT. It codes for CASRAQALMNTEAFF. The V and J genes are TRBV2 and TRBJ1-1; D unresolved. The germline V gene has CDR1 SNHLY and CDR2 FYNNEI. The ends were cut back, 8 bases at V and 0 bases at J, with 16 bases in the middle. This CDR3 has 15 residues.

This clone was observed a single time. The V call is TRBV7-6, the J call TRBJ1-3; TRBD1 matches 7 bases. The V segment lost 3 bases and the J segment 4 bases; nucleotides outside the gene matches: 6. Germline CDR1 reads SGHVS; CDR2 reads FNYEAQ. This CDR3 contains 15 residues. The CDR3 loop is CASSLEGARGNTIYF. In nucleotides, the CDR3 is TGTGCCAGCAGCTTGGAGGGGGCAAGAGGAAACACCATATATTTT.

This chain connects TRBV5-1 to TRBJ2-3, with a weak D call TRBD2 (5 bases). Trimming left V 4 bases short and J 0 bases short, with 15 bases between. From germline, CDR1 is SGHRS and CDR2 YFSETQ. The CDR3 has 16 amino acids. DNA of the CDR3: TGCGCCAGCAGCGAGCTAGCAGCTGGTAGCACAGATACGCAGTATTTT. This gives the protein CASSELAAGSTDTQYF.

This sequence joins TRBV6-6 and TRBJ2-3, with a possible D match to TRBD2 (6 bases). The CDR3 has 16 amino acids. CDR1 and CDR2 from the germline V gene are MNHNY and SVGAGI (reference sequence). The germline V and J ends were trimmed by 0 bases and 4 bases, with 14 bases remaining between them. The CDR3 sequence is CASSYSSGGEPDTQYF. DNA for the CDR3: TGTGCCAGCAGTTACTCGAGCGGAGGGGAGCCAGATACGCAGTATTTT.

This sequence joins TRBV29-1 and TRBJ1-2, with D uncertain. The CDR3 is 13 residues long. Trimming stripped 5 bases from V and 1 base from J, with 11 bases between. In germline, CDR1 is SQVTM, CDR2 ANQGSEA. The CDR3 region is CSVRRENNYGYTF. For the CDR3, the DNA is TGCAGCGTTCGAAGGGAGAATAACTATGGCTACACCTTC.

The V call is TRBV30, the J call TRBJ1-5, with D tentatively TRBD1 (5 bases). Trimming cost V 0 bases and J 2 bases, with 8 bases left between them. This CDR3 has 14 residues. CDR1 and CDR2 from the germline V gene are GTSNPN and SVGIG (reference sequence). The CDR3 DNA is TGTGCCTGGAGTGTTGGGGCAGGCAATCAGCCCCAGCATTTT. Translation gives CAWSVGAGNQPQHF.

This clone turned up a few times. This rearrangement joins TRBV29-1 to TRBJ2-7, with 9 bases matching TRBD1. Losses at the gene ends were 4 bases for V and 4 bases for J; bases not matched to a gene: 2. This CDR3 has 12 residues. Looked up from germline, CDR1 is SQVTM and CDR2 is ANQGSEA. CDR3 nucleotides: TGCAGCGTTGTAGGACAGGGGTACGAGCAGTACTTC. This encodes CSVVGQGYEQYF.

The rearrangement joins TRBV29-1 to TRBJ1-1; maybe TRBD1 (6 bases). The CDR3 has 14 amino acids. Germline values: CDR1 SQVTM, CDR2 ANQGSEA. V was pared by 3 bases and J by 2 bases, with 13 bases between. CDR3 in DNA: TGCAGCGTTGATAGACAGGTCAGAAACACTGAAGCTTTCTTT. It codes for CSVDRQVRNTEAFF.

The chain combines TRBV5-4 with TRBJ2-1, with 8 bases fitting TRBD1. The V segment lost 0 bases and the J segment 9 bases; nucleotides outside the gene matches: 5. CDR3 length equals 14 residues. CDR1 SGHNT and CDR2 YYREEE come from the germline V gene (reference sequence). The CDR3 here is CASSLGAGGFEQFF. DNA of the CDR3: TGTGCCAGCAGCTTGGGTGCAGGGGGCTTTGAGCAGTTCTTC.

The rearrangement links TRBV5-4 to TRBJ2-7; TRBD2 is a possible D gene (6 bases). Trimming left V 0 bases short and J 1 base short, with 8 bases between. The CDR3 spans 14 residues. Germline CDR1 SGHNT, CDR2 YYREEE (reference sequence). CDR3 loop: CASSLVGGSYEQYF. CDR3 sequence (DNA): TGTGCCAGCAGCTTGGTTGGGGGGTCCTACGAGCAGTACTTC.

The chain has TRBV2 and TRBJ2-3; D possibly corresponds to TRBD2 (6 bases). CDR3 length: 14 residues. Germline V gives CDR1 SNHLY, CDR2 FYNNEI. V lost 4 bases to trimming and J lost 7 bases, with 15 bases between them. This chain's CDR3 is CASSVGGALYTQYF. The DNA of the CDR3 is TGTGCCAGCAGTGTAGGAGGGGCCCTGTATACGCAGTATTTT.

The chain is built from TRBV3-1 (or the pseudogene TRBV3-2) and TRBJ1-2, with no clear D. CDR3 length equals 12 residues. CDR1 is LGHDT, CDR2 YNNKEL, per germline (reference sequence). V was shortened by 8 bases and J by 4 bases, with 11 bases between the two germline ends. The CDR3 sequence: CASLGEGYGYTF. The CDR3 nucleotides read TGTGCCAGCCTAGGTGAGGGCTATGGCTACACCTTC.

The genes are TRBV12-3 or TRBV12-4 and TRBJ1-2; 7 bases map to TRBD1. The length of the CDR3 is 13 residues. J gave up 8 bases and V 5 bases, and 8 bases lay outside the gene matches. The CDR3 bases are TGTGCCAGCAGTCCACAGGGGTTTTGGGGCTACACCTTC. Its translation is CASSPQGFWGYTF.

In regard to this clone: Germline is not matched at one junction end, which may reflect a read error. This chain connects TRBV6-6 to TRBJ1-1, with TRBD1 matching over 7 bases. The germline V gene has CDR1 MNHNY and CDR2 SVGAGI (reference sequence). This CDR3 has 12 amino acids. In nucleotides, the CDR3 is TGTGCCTGCAGGGGGGGGAACACTGAAGCTTTCTTT. It translates to CACRGGNTEAFF.

In its sample, this clone was seen once. This sequence joins TRBV13 and TRBJ2-7; D unclear. The CDR3 consists of 15 residues. Between the trimmed V and J ends, which lost 1 base and 0 bases, there was a span of 10 bases. Per germline, CDR1 PRHDT and CDR2 FYEKMQ (reference sequence). The CDR3 region is CASSLDGGSSYEQYF. DNA of the CDR3: TGTGCCAGCAGCTTAGATGGCGGTAGCTCCTACGAGCAGTACTTC.

The chain couples TRBV19 to TRBJ1-5; 7 bases map to TRBD1. Germline loops: CDR1 LNHDA, CDR2 SQIVND (reference sequence). V trimming: 7 bases; J trimming: 3 bases; junction bases outside the gene matches: 12. The CDR3 covers 16 residues. The CDR3 nucleotides read TGTGCCAGTACCAATCGCCGGGACAGTAACAATCAGCCCCAGCATTTT. Amino acids: CASTNRRDSNNQPQHF.